The 27 T cell receptor beta chains below were found in one sample sequenced in a study of blood T cell repertoires in COVID-19. Sequencing was performed with immunoSEQ multiplex PCR; in TCRdb, only in-frame clones are kept and a portion is missing. The sample holds tens of thousands of clones, roughly 83% seen once. The sequencing input was peripheral blood. The source of these receptors is a man aged 25 to 40 with COVID-19, enrolled during active disease.

V usage is TRBV19 and J usage is TRBJ1-3; tentatively, D is TRBD1 (5 bases). CDR3 length equals 16 residues. The germline V and J ends were trimmed by 3 bases and 2 bases, with 14 bases remaining between them. CDR1 is LNHDA and CDR2 is SQIVND in the germline V gene (reference sequence). The CDR3 DNA sequence: TGTGCCAGTAGTATGGGGCGACTAGGAGCTGGAAACACCATATATTTT. Residues: CASSMGRLGAGNTIYF.

V is TRBV10-3 and J is TRBJ1-3, with 9 bases identical to TRBD1. This CDR3 contains 13 residues. V was clipped by 9 bases and J by 3 bases; unmatched bases: 3. Germline CDR1 and CDR2: ENHRY and SYGVKD. CDR3: CAITGGLGNTIYF. The CDR3 DNA reads as TGTGCCATAACAGGGGGCCTTGGAAACACCATATATTTT.

The chain employs TRBV30 and TRBJ2-3; D might be TRBD2 (5 bases). From germline, CDR1 is GTSNPN and CDR2 SVGIG (reference sequence). This CDR3 region has 15 residues. V was shortened by 2 bases and J by 1 base, with 13 bases between the two germline ends. The CDR3 here is CAWSSLGARTDTQYF. For the CDR3, the DNA is TGTGCCTGGAGTTCTTTGGGAGCCCGCACAGATACGCAGTATTTT. The whole variable domain, filled in from reference TRBV30 and TRBJ2-3, reads SQTIHQWPATLVQPVGSPLSLECTVEGTSNPNLYWYRQAAGRGLQLLFYSVGIGQISSEVPQNLSASRPQDRQFILSSKKLLLSDSGFYLCAWSSLGARTDTQYFGPGTRLTVL.

The chain joins TRBV2 to TRBJ2-7, with a weak D call TRBD1 (6 bases). Germline V CDR1 and CDR2: SNHLY, FYNNEI. V was cut by 2 bases and J by 5 bases, with 19 bases left in between. CDR3 length: 16 residues. Here the CDR3 reads CASSERADRLGNEQYF. The CDR3 nucleotides are TGTGCCAGCAGTGAACGGGCCGACAGGCTCGGCAACGAGCAGTACTTC.

This chain joins TRBV7-9 and TRBJ1-5, with D possibly TRBD1 on 6 matching bases. Trimming shortened V by 4 bases and J by 3 bases, and 10 bases separated the two germline ends. Germline CDR1 and CDR2: SEHNR and FQNEAQ (reference sequence). The CDR3 length is 14 residues. The CDR3 DNA follows: TGTGCCAGCAGCTCAAGGGACAACAATCAGCCCCAGCATTTT. This sequence encodes CASSSRDNNQPQHF.

This chain joins TRBV27 and TRBJ2-1; the match to TRBD1 covers 8 bases. Trimming cost V 4 bases and J 4 bases; bases outside gene matches: 9. Germline-derived CDR1 and CDR2 are MNHEY and SMNVEV (reference sequence). This CDR3 is built from 16 residues. This CDR3 is CASSSSRQGRYNEQFF. The CDR3 nucleotides read TGTGCCAGCAGTTCGTCAAGACAGGGGAGGTACAATGAGCAGTTCTTC.

This clone was detected once. V is TRBV7-2 and J is TRBJ2-1; 7 bases are a match to TRBD2. This CDR3 has 17 residues. V lost 4 bases, J lost 9 bases, and 18 bases stayed unmatched. Per the germline V gene, CDR1 is SGHTA and CDR2 is FQGNSA. CDR3 DNA sequence: TGTGCCAGCAGCTCGCCCGCTGGCGGGAGAAGAATTGGTGAGCAGTTCTTC. Translated, it gives CASSSPAGGRRIGEQFF.

This clone is medium-sized (0.01 to 0.1%). This chain uses TRBV6-4 with TRBJ2-3; TRBD1 aligns across 10 bases. The trim removed 2 bases at V and 4 bases at J, leaving 0 bases unmatched. The germline V gene encodes CDR1 MRHNA and CDR2 SNTAGT. CDR3 size: 14 residues. This CDR3 reads CASSDGTGADTQYF. The CDR3 bases are TGTGCCAGCAGTGACGGGACAGGGGCAGATACGCAGTATTTT.

The V call is TRBV19, the J call TRBJ2-1; possibly TRBD1 for D (5 bases). The CDR3 loop spans 14 amino acids. V lost 0 bases, J lost 12 bases, and 15 bases lay in between. The germline CDR1 and CDR2 sequences are LNHDA and SQIVND (reference sequence). Here the CDR3 DNA reads TGTGCCAGTAGTATAGAAGCCAGGGCCACCCGGCAGTTCTTC. This codes for CASSIEARATRQFF.

V and J are TRBV19 and TRBJ1-4; maybe TRBD1 (6 bases). V lost 5 bases to trimming and J lost 5 bases, with 12 bases between them. This CDR3 is 14 amino acids long. Germline values: CDR1 LNHDA, CDR2 SQIVND (reference sequence). CDR3 nucleotide sequence: TGTGCCAGTAGTCGTGGACAGAAGAATGAAAAACTGTTTTTT. It specifies CASSRGQKNEKLFF.

This chain connects TRBV27 to TRBJ2-3; maybe TRBD1 (5 bases). The CDR3 sequence is 16 residues long. Germline V lookup: CDR1 MNHEY, CDR2 SMNVEV (reference sequence). DNA for the CDR3: TGTGCTTCATCAGGGTTTGGAATTACTAGCACAGATACGCAGTATTTT. Protein: CASSGFGITSTDTQYF.

The chain employs TRBV28 and TRBJ1-2; possibly TRBD1 for D (6 bases). V was trimmed by 4 bases and J by 4 bases, leaving 22 bases between them. Per germline, CDR1 MDHEN and CDR2 SYDVKM. The CDR3 is 17 residues long. CDR3 protein: CASSSPPGTPGGYGYTF. The DNA for the CDR3 is TGTGCCAGCAGTTCCCCCCCCGGGACACCGGGTGGCTATGGCTACACCTTC.

This chain links TRBV9 with TRBJ2-2; 12 nucleotides line up with TRBD2. CDR1 is SGDLS and CDR2 is YYNGEE in the germline V gene. The trim removed 0 bases at V and 3 bases at J, leaving 6 bases unmatched. The CDR3 sequence is 18 residues long. The CDR3 protein is CASSVGASGRVDTGELFF. The CDR3 DNA follows: TGTGCCAGCAGCGTAGGCGCTAGCGGGAGGGTCGACACCGGGGAGCTGTTTTTT.

The chain combines TRBV2 with TRBJ1-4, with D unclear. Deletions cut 5 bases from V and 6 bases from J, with 4 bases between. The germline V gene encodes CDR1 SNHLY and CDR2 FYNNEI. This CDR3 is 11 amino acids long. CDR3 region: CASSPDEKLFF. In DNA form, the CDR3 reads TGTGCCAGCAGTCCGGATGAAAAACTGTTTTTT.

The V gene is TRBV6-2 or TRBV6-3, the J gene TRBJ2-5; D remains unclear. The V and J ends lost 6 bases and 1 base respectively, with 12 bases between them. This CDR3 comprises 14 residues. Germline-derived CDR1 and CDR2 are MNHEY and SVGEGT. This CDR3 reads CASSKPGRQETQYF. CDR3 DNA sequence: TGTGCCAGCAGCAAACCGGGTCGCCAAGAGACCCAGTACTTC.

Regarding this clone: Other DNA sequences in the same sample also yield this CDR3. The chain combines TRBV5-1 with TRBJ2-3, with TRBD1 as a possible D gene (6 bases). Germline CDR1 is SGHRS and CDR2 is YFSETQ. The CDR3 is 15 residues long. V was trimmed by 0 bases and J by 2 bases, leaving 10 bases between them. This chain's CDR3 is CASSLVQGSTDTQYF. Here the CDR3 DNA reads TGCGCCAGCAGCTTGGTCCAGGGGTCCACAGATACGCAGTATTTT.

The V call is TRBV5-4, the J call TRBJ2-5; 10 bases align to TRBD2. The CDR3 length is 17 residues. V shed 4 bases, J shed 5 bases, and the junction held 14 bases outside the gene matches. Germline CDR1 reads SGHNT; CDR2 reads YYREEE (reference sequence). In nucleotides, the CDR3 is TGTGCCAGCAGCCCGGACGGGGCTAGCGGGAGTTGGGAGACCCAGTACTTC. It translates to CASSPDGASGSWETQYF.

The rearrangement links TRBV6-1 to TRBJ1-5; TRBD1 is a possible D gene (5 bases). Per germline, CDR1 MNHNS and CDR2 SASEGT. Trimming removed 6 bases at V and 1 base at J, with 10 bases between. The CDR3 is 14 residues long. CDR3 sequence reads: CASRSGSSNQPQHF. The CDR3 nucleotides read TGTGCCAGCAGATCAGGGTCCAGCAATCAGCCCCAGCATTTT.

The V and J genes are TRBV10-3 and TRBJ2-7; D possibly corresponds to TRBD2 (6 bases). Germline CDR1 ENHRY, CDR2 SYGVKD. V lost 2 bases and J 0 bases, leaving 14 bases between the germline ends. CDR3 length equals 16 residues. In nucleotides, the CDR3 is TGTGCCATCAGTGAGCCGGGGACTCAGAGCTCCTACGAGCAGTACTTC. This gives the protein CAISEPGTQSSYEQYF.

The chain joins TRBV18 to TRBJ2-1, with D tentatively TRBD2 (5 bases). The germline CDR1 and CDR2 sequences are KGHSH and LQKENI. The V end lost 2 bases, the J end lost 7 bases, and 12 bases lay between the germline ends. CDR3 length: 14 residues. CDR3 region: CASSPEVLANEQFF. Written as DNA, the CDR3 is TGTGCCAGCTCACCAGAAGTCCTAGCAAATGAGCAGTTCTTC. Based on the CDR3 plus reference TRBV18 and TRBJ2-1, the full variable domain is NAGVMQNPRHLVRRRGQEARLRCSPMKGHSHVYWYRQLPEEGLKFMVYLQKENIIDESGMPKERFSAEFPKEGPSILRIQQVVRGDSAAYFCASSPEVLANEQFFGPGTRLTVL.

This clone has more than one count but fewer than ten. This same CDR3 is encoded by further DNA sequences in the sample. The chain uses TRBV3-1 (or the pseudogene TRBV3-2) and TRBJ1-1; no reliable D call. Germline CDR1 is LGHDT and CDR2 is YNNKEL (reference sequence). This CDR3 spans 13 amino acids. The V gene lost 4 bases and the J gene lost 7 bases, with 13 bases spanning the gap. CDR3 protein: CASSPRLAGEAFF. The CDR3 DNA reads TGTGCCAGCAGCCCCAGGCTGGCCGGTGAAGCTTTCTTT.

The chain is built from TRBV28 and TRBJ1-1; 8 positions agree with TRBD1. J lost 1 base, V lost 7 bases, and 5 bases had no gene match. The germline V gene has CDR1 MDHEN and CDR2 SYDVKM. The CDR3 has 14 residues. In DNA, the CDR3 is TGTGCCAGCATCGTGGGACAGGCGAACACTGAAGCTTTCTTT. This codes for CASIVGQANTEAFF.

The CDR3 is CASSLWGHEQFF. The CDR3 DNA reads as TGTGCCAGCAGCCTTTGGGGGCATGAGCAGTTCTTC. The chain joins TRBV9 to TRBJ2-1, with D possibly being TRBD1 (6 bases). The CDR3 extends over 12 amino acids. Germline V gene sequence: CDR1 SGDLS, CDR2 YYNGEE. V was pared by 4 bases and J by 8 bases, with 10 bases between.

This chain links TRBV19 with TRBJ1-1, with TRBD1 matching 9 bases. CDR3 length equals 17 residues. With V trimmed by 3 bases and J by 0 bases, 8 bases remained unmatched. Germline V CDR1 and CDR2: LNHDA, SQIVND (reference sequence). The CDR3 DNA is TGTGCCAGTAGTATCCGGACAGGGGCAAAGATGAACACTGAAGCTTTCTTT. This translates into CASSIRTGAKMNTEAFF.

This clone was picked up one time. The rearrangement joins TRBV6-5 to TRBJ2-1; 10 nucleotides agree with TRBD2. The CDR3 totals 15 residues. Trimming at V came to 0 bases and at J to 7 bases, leaving 3 bases not matched to a gene. The germline V gene encodes CDR1 MNHEY and CDR2 SVGAGI. CDR3: CASSYSGTSVNEQFF. CDR3 coding DNA: TGTGCCAGCAGTTACTCGGGGACTAGCGTGAATGAGCAGTTCTTC.

This clone was observed a handful of times. V is TRBV7-9 and J is TRBJ1-3, with a tentative D call TRBD1 (5 bases). The CDR3 is 14 residues long. CDR1 is SEHNR and CDR2 is FQNEAQ in the germline V gene (reference sequence). Trimming removed 5 bases at V and 2 bases at J, with 10 bases between. In nucleotides, the CDR3 is TGTGCCAGCAGCGCGACAGAGGCTGGAAACACCATATATTTT. It specifies CASSATEAGNTIYF.

The genes are TRBV3-1 (or the pseudogene TRBV3-2) and TRBJ1-3, with D tentatively TRBD1 (5 bases). CDR1 and CDR2 from the germline V gene are LGHDT and YNNKEL (reference sequence). The CDR3 spans 15 residues. Trimming pared 3 bases from V and 4 bases from J, leaving 13 bases between. This chain's CDR3 is CASSQTQGAGNTIYF. The CDR3, as DNA: TGTGCCAGCAGCCAGACCCAAGGGGCAGGAAACACCATATATTTT.